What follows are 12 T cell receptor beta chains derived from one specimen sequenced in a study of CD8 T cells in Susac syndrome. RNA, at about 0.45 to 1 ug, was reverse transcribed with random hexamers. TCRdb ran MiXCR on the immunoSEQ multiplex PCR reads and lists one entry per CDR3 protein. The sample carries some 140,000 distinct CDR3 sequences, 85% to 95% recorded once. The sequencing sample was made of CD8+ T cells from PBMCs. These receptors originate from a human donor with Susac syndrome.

The CDR3: CASSLPGYEQYF. The DNA of the CDR3 is TGTGCCAGCAGCTTACCGGGTTACGAGCAGTACTTC. This chain uses TRBV7-9 with TRBJ2-7, with D unresolved. Germline-derived CDR1 and CDR2 are SEHNR and FQNEAQ (reference sequence). V lost 2 bases, J lost 4 bases, and 6 bases lay in between. CDR3 size: 12 residues.

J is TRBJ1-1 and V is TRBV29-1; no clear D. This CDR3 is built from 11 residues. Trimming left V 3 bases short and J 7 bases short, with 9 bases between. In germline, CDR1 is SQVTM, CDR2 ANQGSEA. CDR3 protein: CSVDRMGEAFF. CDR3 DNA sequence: TGCAGCGTTGACCGGATGGGTGAAGCTTTCTTT.

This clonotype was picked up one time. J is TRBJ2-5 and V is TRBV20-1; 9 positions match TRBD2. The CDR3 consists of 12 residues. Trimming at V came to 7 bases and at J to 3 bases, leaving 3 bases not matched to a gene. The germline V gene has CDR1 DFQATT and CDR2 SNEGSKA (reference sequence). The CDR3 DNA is TGCAGTGTTGCGGGAGGGGAAGAGACCCAGTACTTC. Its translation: CSVAGGEETQYF.

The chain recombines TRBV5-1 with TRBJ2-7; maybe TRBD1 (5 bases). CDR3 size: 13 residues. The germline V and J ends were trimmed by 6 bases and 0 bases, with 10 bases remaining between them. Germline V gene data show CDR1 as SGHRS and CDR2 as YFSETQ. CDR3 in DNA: TGCGCCAGCAACCCGACAGACTCCTACGAGCAGTACTTC. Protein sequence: CASNPTDSYEQYF. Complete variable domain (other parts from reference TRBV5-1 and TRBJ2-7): KAGVTQTPRYLIKTRGQQVTLSCSPISGHRSVSWYQQTPGQGLQFLFEYFSETQRNKGNFPGRFSGRQFSNSRSEMNVSTLELGDSALYLCASNPTDSYEQYFGPGTRLTVT.

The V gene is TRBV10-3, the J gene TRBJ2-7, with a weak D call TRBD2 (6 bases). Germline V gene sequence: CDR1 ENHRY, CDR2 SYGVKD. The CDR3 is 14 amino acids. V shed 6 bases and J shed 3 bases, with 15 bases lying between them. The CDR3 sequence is CAISGLSSIYEQYF. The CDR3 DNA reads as TGTGCCATCAGCGGACTATCTTCCATCTACGAGCAGTACTTC.

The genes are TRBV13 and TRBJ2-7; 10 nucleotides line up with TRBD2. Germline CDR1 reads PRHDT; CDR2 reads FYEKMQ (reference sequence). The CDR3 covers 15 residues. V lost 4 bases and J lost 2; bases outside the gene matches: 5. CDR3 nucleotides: TGTGCCAGCAGCTCAGGACTAGCGGACACCTACGAGCAGTACTTC. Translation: CASSSGLADTYEQYF.

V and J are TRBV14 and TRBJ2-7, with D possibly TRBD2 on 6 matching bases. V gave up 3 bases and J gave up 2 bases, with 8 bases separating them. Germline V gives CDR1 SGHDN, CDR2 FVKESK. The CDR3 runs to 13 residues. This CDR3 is CASSQDYPYEQYF. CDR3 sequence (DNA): TGTGCCAGCAGCCAGGACTACCCCTACGAGCAGTACTTC.

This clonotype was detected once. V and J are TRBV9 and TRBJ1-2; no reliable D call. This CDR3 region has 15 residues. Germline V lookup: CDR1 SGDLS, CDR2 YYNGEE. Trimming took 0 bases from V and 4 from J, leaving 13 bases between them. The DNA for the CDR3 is TGTGCCAGCAGCGTAGGGGGTGGGGTCGGCTATGGCTACACCTTC. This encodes CASSVGGGVGYGYTF. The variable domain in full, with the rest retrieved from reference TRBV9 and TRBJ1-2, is DSGVTQTPKHLITATGQRVTLRCSPRSGDLSVYWYQQSLDQGLQFLIQYYNGEERAKGNILERFSAQQFPDLHSELNLSSLELGDSALYFCASSVGGGVGYGYTFGSGTRLTVV.

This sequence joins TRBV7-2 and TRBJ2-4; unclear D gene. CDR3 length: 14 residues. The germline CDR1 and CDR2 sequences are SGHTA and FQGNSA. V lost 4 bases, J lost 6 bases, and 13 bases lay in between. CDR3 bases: TGTGCCAGCAGCTGGGGTGGGCAGCCAAACATTCAGTACTTC. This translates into CASSWGGQPNIQYF.

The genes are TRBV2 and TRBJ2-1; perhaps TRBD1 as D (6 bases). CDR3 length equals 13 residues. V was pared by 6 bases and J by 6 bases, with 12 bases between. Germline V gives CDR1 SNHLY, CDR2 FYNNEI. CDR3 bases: TGTGCCAGCAGGGCCGGGACAACCAATGAGCAGTTCTTC. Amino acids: CASRAGTTNEQFF.

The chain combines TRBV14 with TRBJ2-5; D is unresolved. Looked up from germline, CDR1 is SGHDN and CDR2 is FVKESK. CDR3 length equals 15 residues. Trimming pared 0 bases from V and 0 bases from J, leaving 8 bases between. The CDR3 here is CASSQDLTYQETQYF. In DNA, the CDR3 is TGTGCCAGCAGCCAAGATCTAACGTACCAAGAGACCCAGTACTTC.

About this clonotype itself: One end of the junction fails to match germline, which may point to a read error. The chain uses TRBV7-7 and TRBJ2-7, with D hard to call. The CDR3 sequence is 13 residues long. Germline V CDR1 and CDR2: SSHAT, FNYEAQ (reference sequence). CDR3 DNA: TGTGCTAGCAGCGCGCGACTTGGTTACGAGCAGTACTTC. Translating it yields CASSARLGYEQYF.